Listed here are 18 T cell receptor beta chains from one sample, sequenced in a study of vaccination effects on CD4 cells after COVID-19. These TCRs are of unknown antigen specificity. With the ViraFEST assay, the study expanded antigen-specific CD4+ T cells using viral peptide pools, then sequenced them. The culture ran for approximately 10 days, and then CD4+ T cells were isolated. The person had a PCR-confirmed SARS-CoV-2 infection during March to December 2020. Measured with immunoSEQ multiplex PCR; TCRdb has only the in-frame clones, and not every one. The sample has 20,000 to 30,000 clones, approximately 80% seen once. Sequenced material: CD4+ T cells from PBMCs cultured with HCoV-NL63 spike peptides, taken before COVID-19 vaccination. The receptors were sampled from a human donor who had a prior SARS-CoV-2 infection.

This clone was observed once. The chain recombines TRBV7-9 with TRBJ1-1, with a tentative D call TRBD1 (5 bases). V shed 5 bases and J shed 10 bases, with 20 bases lying between them. The CDR3 covers 14 residues. CDR1 SEHNR and CDR2 FQNEAQ come from the germline V gene (reference sequence). The CDR3 DNA is TGTGCCAGCAGCCCTCGAGCGGGGGTTTACGGAGCTTTCTTT. This encodes CASSPRAGVYGAFF.

V and J are TRBV7-2 and TRBJ2-1; 7 bases agree with TRBD1. CDR1 is SGHTA, CDR2 FQGNSA, per germline. There are 15 residues in the CDR3. J was trimmed by 4 bases and V by 5 bases; bases with no gene match: 8. The CDR3 spells CASSTGQVIYNEQFF. CDR3 DNA: TGTGCCAGCAGCACAGGACAGGTCATTTACAATGAGCAGTTCTTC.

The chain's CDR3 is CASSQDPIADSYNEQFF. The CDR3 nucleotides are TGCGCCAGCAGCCAAGATCCCATTGCGGACTCCTACAATGAGCAGTTCTTC. The V and J genes are TRBV4-3 and TRBJ2-1; no clear D. V was trimmed by 0 bases and J by 0 bases, leaving 12 bases between them. Germline assignment: CDR1 LGHNA and CDR2 YSLEER. The CDR3 covers 17 residues.

In DNA, the CDR3 is TGTGCCAGTAGTTTCTTAGCGGGAGGGCCAGGGAACATTCAGTACTTC. It translates to CASSFLAGGPGNIQYF. V is TRBV19 and J is TRBJ2-4, with 11 bases matching TRBD2. This CDR3 region has 16 residues. Trimming removed 5 bases from V and 7 bases from J; junction bases left unmatched: 10. Germline-derived CDR1 and CDR2 are LNHDA and SQIVND (reference sequence). The whole variable domain, filled in from reference TRBV19 and TRBJ2-4, reads DGGITQSPKYLFRKEGQNVTLSCEQNLNHDAMYWYRQDPGQGLRLIYYSQIVNDFQKGDIAEGYSVSREKKESFPLTVTSAQKNPTAFYLCASSFLAGGPGNIQYFGAGTRLSVL.

This rearrangement joins TRBV18 to TRBJ2-7; 9 nucleotides align to TRBD1. CDR1 is KGHSH and CDR2 is LQKENI in the germline V gene. The CDR3 loop spans 18 amino acids. Trimming at V came to 2 bases and at J to 6 bases, leaving 17 bases not matched to a gene. The CDR3, as DNA: TGTGCCAGCTCACCATTATATGGAGGGGGGACAGGGTCCATCGAGCAGTACTTC. Translating it yields CASSPLYGGGTGSIEQYF.

This chain uses TRBV30 with TRBJ1-6; 9 bases are a match to TRBD1. The CDR3 is 13 amino acids. V was pared by 2 bases and J by 8 bases, with 1 base of the junction left unmatched. Per germline, CDR1 GTSNPN and CDR2 SVGIG (reference sequence). The chain's CDR3 is CAWSTGGDSPLHF. CDR3 coding DNA: TGTGCCTGGAGTACAGGGGGCGATTCACCCCTCCACTTT.

J is TRBJ1-5 and V is TRBV6-1; D is possibly TRBD1 (6 bases). V was shortened by 6 bases and J by 6 bases, with 12 bases between the two germline ends. CDR1 MNHNS and CDR2 SASEGT come from the germline V gene. The CDR3 runs to 13 residues. CDR3 nucleotide sequence: TGTGCCAGCAGACTGACAGGCCGTCAGCCCCAGCATTTT. Its translation is CASRLTGRQPQHF.

This sequence joins TRBV6-5 and TRBJ1-6, with 7 bases identical to TRBD1. The trim removed 0 bases at V and 7 bases at J, leaving 6 bases unmatched. CDR1 is MNHEY and CDR2 is SVGAGI in the germline V gene. The CDR3 is 16 residues long. CDR3 bases: TGTGCCAGCAGTTACTCATCCGGGACAGAAAATTCACCCCTCCACTTT. Translating gives CASSYSSGTENSPLHF.

V is TRBV6-6 and J is TRBJ1-2; D gene ambiguous. There are 12 residues in the CDR3. V lost 1 base and J 8 bases, leaving 8 bases between the germline ends. Germline V CDR1 and CDR2: MNHNY, SVGAGI (reference sequence). This chain's CDR3 is CASSYFTEGYTF. CDR3 bases: TGTGCCAGCAGTTACTTCACCGAGGGCTACACCTTC.

This clone occurred a few times. This rearrangement joins TRBV24-1 to TRBJ2-6, with D perhaps given as TRBD1 or TRBD2 (5 bases each). V lost 4 bases to trimming and J lost 7 bases, with 16 bases between them. The CDR3 has 16 amino acids. CDR1 is KGHDR and CDR2 is SFDVKD in the germline V gene. Here the CDR3 reads CATSEGPGSIANVLTF. Here the CDR3 DNA reads TGTGCCACCAGTGAGGGACCGGGGTCCATAGCCAACGTCCTGACTTTC.

V usage is TRBV9 and J usage is TRBJ2-7; 8 bases fit TRBD2. The germline V gene encodes CDR1 SGDLS and CDR2 YYNGEE. The CDR3 spans 13 residues. J lost 6 bases, V lost 0 bases, and 2 bases had no gene match. CDR3 bases: TGTGCCAGCAGCGTAGAGCGGGGGTCCGAGCAGTACTTC. It codes for CASSVERGSEQYF.

The CDR3 coding sequence is TGCGCCAGCAGCTTGGCTGGAGTCTACAATGAGCAGTTCTTC. Its protein is CASSLAGVYNEQFF. The chain has TRBV5-1 and TRBJ2-1; D is undetermined. This CDR3 contains 14 residues. Germline values: CDR1 SGHRS, CDR2 YFSETQ. Between the trimmed V and J ends, which lost 0 bases and 3 bases, there was a span of 7 bases.

Only a few counts were recorded for this clone. V and J are TRBV10-1 and TRBJ2-7; D is unclear. The CDR3 totals 12 residues. Germline lookup yields CDR1 WNHNN and CDR2 SYGVQD (reference sequence). Between the trimmed V and J ends, which lost 7 bases and 2 bases, there was a span of 9 bases. The DNA for the CDR3 is TGCGCCAGCAACGGCCGCACCTACGAGCAGTACTTC. Its protein product is CASNGRTYEQYF.

Comment on this clone: One end of the junction fails to match germline, which may point to a read error. The gene calls are TRBV5-1 and TRBJ1-4, with D maybe TRBD1 (6 bases). CDR3 length: 14 amino acids. Germline CDR1 reads SGHRS; CDR2 reads YFSETQ. The CDR3: CASTLTGGSEKLFF. The CDR3 DNA reads TGCGCCAGCACCTTGACAGGAGGGAGTGAAAAACTGTTTTTT.

The chain joins TRBV5-6 to TRBJ2-7; no firm D call. The CDR3 has 15 amino acids. V was shortened by 0 bases and J by 2 bases, with 12 bases between the two germline ends. Per the germline V gene, CDR1 is SGHDT and CDR2 is YYEEEE. The CDR3 sequence is CASSLGAPTTYEQYF. The CDR3 DNA reads TGTGCCAGCAGCTTGGGGGCACCCACCACCTACGAGCAGTACTTC.

This chain joins TRBV12-5 and TRBJ2-3; 8 bases map to TRBD2. From germline, CDR1 is LGHNT and CDR2 FRNRAP. This CDR3 spans 14 amino acids. With V trimmed by 6 bases and J by 3 bases, 5 bases remained unmatched. The CDR3 is CASGPREGTDTQYF. For the CDR3, the DNA is TGTGCTAGTGGCCCACGGGAGGGTACAGATACGCAGTATTTT.

This clone is a singleton in its sample. This rearrangement joins TRBV13 to TRBJ1-2, with D hard to call. The CDR3 consists of 13 residues. Trimming removed 2 bases at V and 7 bases at J, with 11 bases between. CDR1 and CDR2 (germline): PRHDT, FYEKMQ (reference sequence). The CDR3 here is CASSLWVEGGYTF. For the CDR3, the DNA is TGTGCCAGCAGCTTATGGGTGGAGGGTGGCTACACCTTC.

On this clone: The junction departs from the called germline gene at one end, perhaps through a read error. This chain links TRBV7-2 with TRBJ2-7, with D hard to call. The CDR3 has 11 residues. In germline, CDR1 is SGHTA, CDR2 FQGNSA. CDR3 bases: TGTGCCAGCGGTCAAGGCCGGCCCAGGAACTTC. Translation: CASGQGRPRNF.